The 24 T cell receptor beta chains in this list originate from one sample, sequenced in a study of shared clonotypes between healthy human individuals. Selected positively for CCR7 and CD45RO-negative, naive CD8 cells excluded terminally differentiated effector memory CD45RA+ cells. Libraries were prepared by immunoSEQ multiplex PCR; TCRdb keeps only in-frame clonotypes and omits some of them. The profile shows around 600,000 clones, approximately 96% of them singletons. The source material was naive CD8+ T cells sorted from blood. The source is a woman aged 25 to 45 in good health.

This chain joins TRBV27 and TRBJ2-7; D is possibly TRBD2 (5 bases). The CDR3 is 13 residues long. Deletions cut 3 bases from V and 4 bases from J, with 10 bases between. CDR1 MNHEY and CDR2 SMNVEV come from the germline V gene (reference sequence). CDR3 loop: CASSFGIRYEQYF. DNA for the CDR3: TGTGCCAGCAGTTTCGGGATAAGGTACGAGCAGTACTTC.

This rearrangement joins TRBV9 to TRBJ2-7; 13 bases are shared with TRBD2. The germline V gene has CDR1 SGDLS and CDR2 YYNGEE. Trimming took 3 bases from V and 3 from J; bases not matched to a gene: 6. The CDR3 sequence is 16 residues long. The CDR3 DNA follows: TGTGCCAGCAGCGCCCAGGGACTAGCGGGATTCTACGAGCAGTACTTC. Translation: CASSAQGLAGFYEQYF. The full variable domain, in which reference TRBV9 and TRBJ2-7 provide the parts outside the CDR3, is DSGVTQTPKHLITATGQRVTLRCSPRSGDLSVYWYQQSLDQGLQFLIQYYNGEERAKGNILERFSAQQFPDLHSELNLSSLELGDSALYFCASSAQGLAGFYEQYFGPGTRLTVT.

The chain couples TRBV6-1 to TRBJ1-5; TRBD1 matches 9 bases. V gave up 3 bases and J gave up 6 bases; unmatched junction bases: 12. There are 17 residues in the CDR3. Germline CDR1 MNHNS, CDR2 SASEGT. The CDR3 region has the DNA TGTGCCAGCAGTGATAAAACAGGGGGCGTATCGGGTCAGCCCCAGCATTTT. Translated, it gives CASSDKTGGVSGQPQHF.

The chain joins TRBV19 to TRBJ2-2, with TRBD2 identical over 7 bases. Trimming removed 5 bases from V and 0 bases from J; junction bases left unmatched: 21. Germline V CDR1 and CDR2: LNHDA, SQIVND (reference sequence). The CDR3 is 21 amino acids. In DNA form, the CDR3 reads TGTGCCAGTAGTCGAATGGAAGGGCTAGCGGTAGACCCACCGAACACCGGGGAGCTGTTTTTT. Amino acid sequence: CASSRMEGLAVDPPNTGELFF.

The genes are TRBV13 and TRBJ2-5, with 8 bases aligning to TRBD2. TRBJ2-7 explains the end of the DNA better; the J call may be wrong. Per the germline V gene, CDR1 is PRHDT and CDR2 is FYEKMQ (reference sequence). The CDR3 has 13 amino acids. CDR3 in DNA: TGTGCCAGCAGCGGACTAGCTCACTACGAGCAGTACTTC. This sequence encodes CASSGLAHYEQYF.

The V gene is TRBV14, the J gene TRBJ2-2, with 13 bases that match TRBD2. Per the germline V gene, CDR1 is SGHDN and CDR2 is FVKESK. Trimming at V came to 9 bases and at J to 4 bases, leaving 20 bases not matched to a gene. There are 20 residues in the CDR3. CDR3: CASLLPGLAGAPGSTGELFF. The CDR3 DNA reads TGTGCCAGTCTACTCCCTGGACTAGCGGGAGCCCCCGGAAGCACCGGGGAGCTGTTTTTT.

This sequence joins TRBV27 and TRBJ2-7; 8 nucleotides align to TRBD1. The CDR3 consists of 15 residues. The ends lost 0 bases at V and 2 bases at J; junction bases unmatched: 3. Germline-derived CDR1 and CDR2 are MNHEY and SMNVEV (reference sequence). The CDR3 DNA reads TGTGCCAGCAGTTTATCAAGGACAGGGACCTACGAGCAGTACTTC. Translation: CASSLSRTGTYEQYF.

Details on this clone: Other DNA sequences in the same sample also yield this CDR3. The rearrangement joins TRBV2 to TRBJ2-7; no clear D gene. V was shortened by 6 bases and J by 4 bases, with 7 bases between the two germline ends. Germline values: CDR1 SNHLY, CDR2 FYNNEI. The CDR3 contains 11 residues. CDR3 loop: CASSEPYEQYF. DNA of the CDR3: TGTGCCAGCAGCGAACCGTACGAGCAGTACTTC.

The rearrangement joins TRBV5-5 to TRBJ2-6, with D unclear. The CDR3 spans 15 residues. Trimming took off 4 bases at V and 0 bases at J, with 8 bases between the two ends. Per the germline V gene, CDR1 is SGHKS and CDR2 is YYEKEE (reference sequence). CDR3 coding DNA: TGTGCCAGCAGCGCTTACAGCTCTGGGGCCAACGTCCTGACTTTC. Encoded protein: CASSAYSSGANVLTF.

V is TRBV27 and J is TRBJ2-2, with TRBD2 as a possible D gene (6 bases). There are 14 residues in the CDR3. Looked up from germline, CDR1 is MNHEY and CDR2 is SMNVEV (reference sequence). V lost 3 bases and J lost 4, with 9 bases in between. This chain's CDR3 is CASSLIAATGELFF. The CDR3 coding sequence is TGTGCCAGCAGTTTGATAGCGGCCACCGGGGAGCTGTTTTTT.

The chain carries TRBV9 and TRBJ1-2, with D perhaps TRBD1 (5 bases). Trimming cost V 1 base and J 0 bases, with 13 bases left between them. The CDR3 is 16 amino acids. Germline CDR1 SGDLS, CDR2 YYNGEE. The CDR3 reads CASSVSWDSSNYGYTF. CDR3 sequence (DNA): TGTGCCAGCAGCGTAAGCTGGGACTCGTCTAACTATGGCTACACCTTC.

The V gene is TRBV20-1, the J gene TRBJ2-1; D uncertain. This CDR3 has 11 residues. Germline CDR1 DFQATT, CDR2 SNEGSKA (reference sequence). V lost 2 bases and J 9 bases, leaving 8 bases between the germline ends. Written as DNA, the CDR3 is TGCAGTGCTAGACAGGTTTCTGAGCAGTTCTTC. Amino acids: CSARQVSEQFF.

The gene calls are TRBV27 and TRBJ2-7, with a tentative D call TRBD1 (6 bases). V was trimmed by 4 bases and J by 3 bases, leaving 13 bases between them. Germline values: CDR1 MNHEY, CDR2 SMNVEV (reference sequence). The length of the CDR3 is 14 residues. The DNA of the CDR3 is TGTGCCAGCAGTTCGGACAGCTATCTCTACGAGCAGTACTTC. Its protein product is CASSSDSYLYEQYF.

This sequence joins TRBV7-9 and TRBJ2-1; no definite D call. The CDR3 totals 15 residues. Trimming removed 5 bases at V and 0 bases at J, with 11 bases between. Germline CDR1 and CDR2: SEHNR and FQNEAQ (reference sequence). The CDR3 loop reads CASSPPLSSYNEQFF. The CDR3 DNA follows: TGTGCCAGCAGCCCGCCCCTGAGCTCCTACAATGAGCAGTTCTTC.

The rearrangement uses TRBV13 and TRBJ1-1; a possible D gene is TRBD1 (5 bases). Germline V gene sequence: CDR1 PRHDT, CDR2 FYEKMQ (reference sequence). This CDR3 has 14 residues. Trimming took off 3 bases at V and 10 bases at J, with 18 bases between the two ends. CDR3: CASSFVAHRNLAFF. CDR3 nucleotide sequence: TGTGCCAGCAGCTTTGTCGCCCACAGGAATTTAGCTTTCTTT.

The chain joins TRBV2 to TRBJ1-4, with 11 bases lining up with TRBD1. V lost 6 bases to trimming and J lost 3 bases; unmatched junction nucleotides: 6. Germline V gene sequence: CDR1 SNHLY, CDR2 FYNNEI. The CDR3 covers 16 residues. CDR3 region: CASRTGQGGANEKLFF. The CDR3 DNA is TGTGCCAGCAGGACGGGACAGGGGGGGGCTAATGAAAAACTGTTTTTT.

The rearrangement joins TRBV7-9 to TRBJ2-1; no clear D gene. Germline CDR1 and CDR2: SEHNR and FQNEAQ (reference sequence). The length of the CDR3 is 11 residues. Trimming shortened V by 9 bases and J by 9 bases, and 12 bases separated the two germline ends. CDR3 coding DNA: TGTGCCAGTCCGCAAGCAGCTGAGCAGTTCTTC. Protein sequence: CASPQAAEQFF.

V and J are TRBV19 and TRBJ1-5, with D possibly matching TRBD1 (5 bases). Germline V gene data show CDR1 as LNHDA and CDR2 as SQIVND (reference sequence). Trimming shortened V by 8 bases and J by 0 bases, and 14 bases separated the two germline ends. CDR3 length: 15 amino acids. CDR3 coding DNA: TGTGCCAGTCGCAGGACATACAATAGCAATCAGCCCCAGCATTTT. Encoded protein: CASRRTYNSNQPQHF.

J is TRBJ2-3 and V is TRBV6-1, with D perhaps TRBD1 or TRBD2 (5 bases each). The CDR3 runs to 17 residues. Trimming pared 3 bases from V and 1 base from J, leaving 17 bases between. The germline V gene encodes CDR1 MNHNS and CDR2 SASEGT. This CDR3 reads CASSDDSGKPGTDTQYF. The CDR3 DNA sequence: TGTGCCAGCAGTGACGACAGCGGTAAACCTGGCACAGATACGCAGTATTTT.

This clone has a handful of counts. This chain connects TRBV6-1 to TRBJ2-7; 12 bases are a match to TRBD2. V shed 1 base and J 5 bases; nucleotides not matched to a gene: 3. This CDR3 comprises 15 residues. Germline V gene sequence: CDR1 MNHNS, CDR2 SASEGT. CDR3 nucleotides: TGTGCCAGCAGTGAAGGGACTAGCGGGACCCACGAGCAGTACTTC. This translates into CASSEGTSGTHEQYF.

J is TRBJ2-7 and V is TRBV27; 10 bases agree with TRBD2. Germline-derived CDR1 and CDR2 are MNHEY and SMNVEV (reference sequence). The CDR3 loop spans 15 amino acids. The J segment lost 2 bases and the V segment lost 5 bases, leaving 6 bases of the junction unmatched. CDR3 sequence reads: CASSTRTSGPYEQYF. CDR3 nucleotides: TGTGCCAGCAGTACCCGGACTAGCGGTCCCTACGAGCAGTACTTC.

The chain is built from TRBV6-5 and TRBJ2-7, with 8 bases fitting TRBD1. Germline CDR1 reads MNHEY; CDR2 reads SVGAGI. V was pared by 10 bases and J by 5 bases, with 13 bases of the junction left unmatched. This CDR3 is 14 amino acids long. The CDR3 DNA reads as TGTGCCACATCAAGGGGGACAGGCGGTAACGAGCAGTACTTC. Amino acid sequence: CATSRGTGGNEQYF.

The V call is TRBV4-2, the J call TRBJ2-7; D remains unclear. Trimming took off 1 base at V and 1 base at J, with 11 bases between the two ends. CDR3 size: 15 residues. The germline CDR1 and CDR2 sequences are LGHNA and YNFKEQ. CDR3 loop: CASSQVRDKSYEQYF. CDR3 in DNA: TGTGCCAGCAGCCAAGTTCGAGACAAATCCTACGAGCAGTACTTC.

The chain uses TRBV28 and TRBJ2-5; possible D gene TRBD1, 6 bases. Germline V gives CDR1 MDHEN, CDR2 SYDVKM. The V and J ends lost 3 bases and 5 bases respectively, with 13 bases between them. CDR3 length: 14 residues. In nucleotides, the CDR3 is TGTGCCAGCAGTTTCTCAGGGGTCAAGGAGACCCAGTACTTC. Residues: CASSFSGVKETQYF.